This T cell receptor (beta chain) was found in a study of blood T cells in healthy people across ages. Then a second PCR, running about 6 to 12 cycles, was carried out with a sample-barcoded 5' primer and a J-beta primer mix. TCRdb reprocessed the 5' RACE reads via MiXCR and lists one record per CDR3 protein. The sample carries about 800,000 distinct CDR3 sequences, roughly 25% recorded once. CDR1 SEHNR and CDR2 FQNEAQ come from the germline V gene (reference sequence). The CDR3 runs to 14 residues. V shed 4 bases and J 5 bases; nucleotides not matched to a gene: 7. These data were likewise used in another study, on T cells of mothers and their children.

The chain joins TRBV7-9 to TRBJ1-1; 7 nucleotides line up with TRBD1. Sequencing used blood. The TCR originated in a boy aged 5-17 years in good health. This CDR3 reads CASSSLPGGTEAFF. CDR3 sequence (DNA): TGTGCCAGCAGCTCGCTTCCAGGGGGGACTGAAGCTTTCTTT.